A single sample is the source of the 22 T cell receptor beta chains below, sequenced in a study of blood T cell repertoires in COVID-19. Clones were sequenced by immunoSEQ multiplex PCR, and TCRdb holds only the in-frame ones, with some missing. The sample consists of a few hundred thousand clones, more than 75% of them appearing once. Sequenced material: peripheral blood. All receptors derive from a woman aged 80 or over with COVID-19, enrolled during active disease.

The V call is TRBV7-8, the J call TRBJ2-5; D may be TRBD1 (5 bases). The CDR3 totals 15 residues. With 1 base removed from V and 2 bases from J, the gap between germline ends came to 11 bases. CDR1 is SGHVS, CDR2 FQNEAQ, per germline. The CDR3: CASSLGQKNQETQYF. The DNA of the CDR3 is TGTGCCAGCAGCTTAGGACAGAAGAATCAAGAGACCCAGTACTTC.

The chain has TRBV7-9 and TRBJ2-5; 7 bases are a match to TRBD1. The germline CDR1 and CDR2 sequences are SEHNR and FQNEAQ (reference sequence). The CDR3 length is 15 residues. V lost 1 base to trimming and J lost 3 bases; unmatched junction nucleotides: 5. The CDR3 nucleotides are TGTGCCAGCAGCTTAGGAGGGGGACAGAAAGAGACCCAGTACTTC. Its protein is CASSLGGGQKETQYF.

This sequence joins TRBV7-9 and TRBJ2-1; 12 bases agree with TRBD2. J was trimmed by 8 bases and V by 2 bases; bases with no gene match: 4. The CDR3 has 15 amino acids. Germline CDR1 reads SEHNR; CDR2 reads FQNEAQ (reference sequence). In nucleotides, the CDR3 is TGTGCCAGCAGCTTATCTCTAGCGGGGGGGCATGAGCAGTTCTTC. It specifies CASSLSLAGGHEQFF.

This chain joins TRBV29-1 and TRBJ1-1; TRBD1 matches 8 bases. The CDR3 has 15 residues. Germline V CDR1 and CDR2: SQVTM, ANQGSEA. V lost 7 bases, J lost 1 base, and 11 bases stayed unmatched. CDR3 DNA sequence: TGCAGCGCCGTCAACCGGGACAGGAAGAACACTGAAGCTTTCTTT. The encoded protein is CSAVNRDRKNTEAFF.

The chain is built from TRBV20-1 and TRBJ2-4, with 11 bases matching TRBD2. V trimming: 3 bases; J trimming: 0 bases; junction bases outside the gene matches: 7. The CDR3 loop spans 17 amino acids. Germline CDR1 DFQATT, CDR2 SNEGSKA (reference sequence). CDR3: CSASSLAGGLAKNIQYF. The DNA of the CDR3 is TGCAGTGCTAGTAGCCTAGCGGGGGGATTAGCCAAAAACATTCAGTACTTC.

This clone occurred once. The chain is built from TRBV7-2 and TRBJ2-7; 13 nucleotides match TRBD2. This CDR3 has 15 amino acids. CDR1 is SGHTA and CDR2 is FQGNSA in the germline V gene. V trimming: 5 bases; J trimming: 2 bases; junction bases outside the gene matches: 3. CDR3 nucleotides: TGTGCCAGCAGCCTTGGACTAGCGGGGGCCTACGAGCAGTACTTC. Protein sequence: CASSLGLAGAYEQYF.

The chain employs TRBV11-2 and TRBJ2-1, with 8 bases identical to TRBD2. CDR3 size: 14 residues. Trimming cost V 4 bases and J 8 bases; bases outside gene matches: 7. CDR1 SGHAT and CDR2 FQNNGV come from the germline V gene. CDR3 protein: CASSYGGLGDEQFF. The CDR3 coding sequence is TGTGCCAGCAGCTACGGGGGACTAGGGGATGAGCAGTTCTTC.

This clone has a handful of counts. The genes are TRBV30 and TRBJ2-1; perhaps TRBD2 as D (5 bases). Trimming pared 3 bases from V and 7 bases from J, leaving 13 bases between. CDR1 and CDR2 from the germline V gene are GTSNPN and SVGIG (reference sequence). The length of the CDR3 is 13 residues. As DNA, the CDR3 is TGTGCCTGGAGCTCGGCTAGCCCTAATGAGCAGTTCTTC. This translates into CAWSSASPNEQFF.

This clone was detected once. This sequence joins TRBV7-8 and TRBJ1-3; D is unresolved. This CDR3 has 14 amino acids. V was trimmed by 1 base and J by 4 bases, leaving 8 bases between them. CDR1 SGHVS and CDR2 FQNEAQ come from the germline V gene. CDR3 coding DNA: TGTGCCAGCAGCTTAGGCGTTTCCGGAAACACCATATATTTT. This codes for CASSLGVSGNTIYF.

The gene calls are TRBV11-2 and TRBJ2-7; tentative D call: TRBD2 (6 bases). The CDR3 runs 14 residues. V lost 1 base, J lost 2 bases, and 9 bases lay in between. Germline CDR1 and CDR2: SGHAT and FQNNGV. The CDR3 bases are TGTGCCAGCAGCTTAGGGACTAAGACCTACGAGCAGTACTTC. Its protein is CASSLGTKTYEQYF.

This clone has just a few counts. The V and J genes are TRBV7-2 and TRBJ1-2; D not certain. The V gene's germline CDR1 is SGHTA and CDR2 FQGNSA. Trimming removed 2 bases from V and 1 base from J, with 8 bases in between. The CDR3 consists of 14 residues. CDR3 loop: CASSLINLNYGYTF. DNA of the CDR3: TGTGCCAGCAGCTTAATTAATCTTAACTATGGCTACACCTTC.

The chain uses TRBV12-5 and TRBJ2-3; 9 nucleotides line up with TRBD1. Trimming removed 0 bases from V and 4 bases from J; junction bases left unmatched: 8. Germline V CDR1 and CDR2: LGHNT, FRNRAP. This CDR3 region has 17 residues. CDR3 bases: TGTGCTAGTGGTTTGGTCTCCGGGACAGGGTTTGCAGATACGCAGTATTTT. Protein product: CASGLVSGTGFADTQYF.

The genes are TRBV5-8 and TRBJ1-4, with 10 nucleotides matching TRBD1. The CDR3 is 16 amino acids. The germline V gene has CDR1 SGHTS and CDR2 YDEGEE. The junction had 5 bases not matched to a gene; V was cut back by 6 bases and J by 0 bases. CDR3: CASNAGTGATNEKLFF. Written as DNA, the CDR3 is TGTGCCAGCAATGCCGGGACAGGGGCAACTAATGAAAAACTGTTTTTT.

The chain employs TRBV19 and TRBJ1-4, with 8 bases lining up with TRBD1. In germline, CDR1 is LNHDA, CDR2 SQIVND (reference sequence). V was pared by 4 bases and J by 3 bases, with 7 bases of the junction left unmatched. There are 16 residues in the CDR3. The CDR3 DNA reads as TGTGCCAGTAGTACAGGGACAGGCTATGCTAATGAAAAACTGTTTTTT. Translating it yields CASSTGTGYANEKLFF. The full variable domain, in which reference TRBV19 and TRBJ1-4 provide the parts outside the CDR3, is DGGITQSPKYLFRKEGQNVTLSCEQNLNHDAMYWYRQDPGQGLRLIYYSQIVNDFQKGDIAEGYSVSREKKESFPLTVTSAQKNPTAFYLCASSTGTGYANEKLFFGSGTQLSVL.

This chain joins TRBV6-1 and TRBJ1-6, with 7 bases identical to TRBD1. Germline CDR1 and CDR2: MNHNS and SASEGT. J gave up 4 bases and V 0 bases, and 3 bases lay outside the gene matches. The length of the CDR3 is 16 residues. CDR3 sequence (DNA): TGTGCCAGCAGTGAAGCGGGGACAGTATATAATTCACCCCTCCACTTT. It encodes CASSEAGTVYNSPLHF.

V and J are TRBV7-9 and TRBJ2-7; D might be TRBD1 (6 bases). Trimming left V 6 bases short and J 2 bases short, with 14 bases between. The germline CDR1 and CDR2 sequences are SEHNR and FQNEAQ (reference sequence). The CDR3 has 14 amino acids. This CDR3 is CASSSLGAPYEQYF. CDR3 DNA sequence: TGTGCCAGCAGTTCCTTGGGGGCTCCCTACGAGCAGTACTTC.

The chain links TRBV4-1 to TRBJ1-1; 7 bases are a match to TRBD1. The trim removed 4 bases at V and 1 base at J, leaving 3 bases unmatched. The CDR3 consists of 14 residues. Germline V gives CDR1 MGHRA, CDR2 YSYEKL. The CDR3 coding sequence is TGCGCCAGCAGCCGACAGGGAGGGAACACTGAAGCTTTCTTT. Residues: CASSRQGGNTEAFF.

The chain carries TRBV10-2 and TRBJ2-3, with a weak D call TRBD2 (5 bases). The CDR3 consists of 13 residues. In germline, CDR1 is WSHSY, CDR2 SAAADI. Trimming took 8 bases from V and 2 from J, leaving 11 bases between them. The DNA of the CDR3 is TGCGCCAGCCGGACTTCCAACACAGATACGCAGTATTTT. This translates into CASRTSNTDTQYF.

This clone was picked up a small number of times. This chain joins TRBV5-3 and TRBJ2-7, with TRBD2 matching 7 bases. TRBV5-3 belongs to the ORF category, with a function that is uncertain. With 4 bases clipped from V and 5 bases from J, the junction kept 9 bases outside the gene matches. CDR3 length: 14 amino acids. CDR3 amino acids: CARSGRGGPNEQYF. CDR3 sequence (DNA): TGTGCCAGAAGCGGGCGCGGGGGTCCCAACGAGCAGTACTTC.

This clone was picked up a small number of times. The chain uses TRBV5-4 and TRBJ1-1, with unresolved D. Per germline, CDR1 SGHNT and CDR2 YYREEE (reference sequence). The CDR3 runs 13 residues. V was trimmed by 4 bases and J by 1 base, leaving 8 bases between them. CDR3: CASSSAGNTEAFF. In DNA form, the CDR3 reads TGTGCCAGCAGCAGCGCGGGGAACACTGAAGCTTTCTTT.

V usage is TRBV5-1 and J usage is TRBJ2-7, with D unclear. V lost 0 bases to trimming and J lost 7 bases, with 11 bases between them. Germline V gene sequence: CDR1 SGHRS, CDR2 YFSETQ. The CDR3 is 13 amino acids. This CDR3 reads CASSLERFLEQYF. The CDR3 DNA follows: TGCGCCAGCAGCTTGGAACGGTTTTTAGAGCAGTACTTC.

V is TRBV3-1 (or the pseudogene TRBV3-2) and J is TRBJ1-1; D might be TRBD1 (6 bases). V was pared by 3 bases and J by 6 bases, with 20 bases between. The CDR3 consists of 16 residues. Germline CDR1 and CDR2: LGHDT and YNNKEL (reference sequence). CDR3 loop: CASSHGRPGGPAEAFF. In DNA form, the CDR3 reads TGTGCCAGCAGCCACGGACGGCCGGGGGGGCCGGCTGAAGCTTTCTTT.